This TCR beta chain was retrieved from a study of CD8 T cells in ankylosing spondylitis. Regarding the study as a whole: Disease-associated clonotypes exhibited CD8+ identity and were relatively infrequent in peripheral blood.

The V gene end was trimmed by 7 bases and the J gene end by 2 bases; junction bases not matched to a gene: 4. This CDR3 has 14 amino acids. Per germline, CDR1 ENHRY and CDR2 SYGVKD. A remark on this clonotype: Its antigen is currently unknown.

Each TCR beta library was made by quantitative 5'-RACE that incorporated molecular barcodes. TCRdb processed the 5' RACE reads anew with MiXCR; each CDR3 protein has one entry. The sample consists of approximately 340,000 distinct CDR3 sequences, about 15% of them appearing once. Source material: blood, either unsorted or a sorted T cell fraction (not recorded which). This sequence joins TRBV10-3 and TRBJ1-2, with 10 bases matching TRBD1. The receptor comes from a male donor with ankylosing spondylitis or in good health (not recorded which). The CDR3 DNA reads TGTGCCATCACTCGGACAGGGGGAAACTATGGCTACACCTTC. It yields the protein CAITRTGGNYGYTF.